The rows below give T cell receptor beta chains drawn from one sample of a study of graft-versus-host responses after intestinal transplantation. Antigen specificity for these receptors is unknown. Here immunoSEQ multiplex PCR was the method, and the copy in TCRdb shows in-frame clones only, minus some. The data contain around 130,000 clones, just over 90% of them seen just once; the ten biggest clones take up over 0.15%. The input for sequencing was unstimulated CD4+ T cells sorted from spleen or lymph node cells, taken before intestinal transplant. These TCRs come from a human donor who received an intestinal transplant. Each CDR3 is given with its conserved first and last residue. D genes are given only for firm matches. Some rows have no size entry. The others give once, few or many, or a class for an expanded clone.

length	size	V	D	J	DNA	CDR3
16	.	TRBV19	TRBD1	TRBJ2-7	TGTGCCAGTAGTATTCGCCCCCCGGGACAGCCCTACGAGCAGTACTTC	CASSIRPPGQPYEQYF
14	.	TRBV7-6	.	TRBJ1-6	TGTGCCAGCAGTACCAAGGAGAGAGCTTCACCCCTCCACTTT	CASSTKERASPLHF
13	.	TRBV6-5	.	TRBJ2-5	TGTGCCAGCAGTTGGTCCGGGGTAGAGACCCAGTACTTC	CASSWSGVETQYF
12	.	TRBV7-9	.	TRBJ2-3	TGTGCCAGCAGCTCCCAGACAGATACGCAGTATTTT	CASSSQTDTQYF
13	.	TRBV6-1	.	TRBJ1-2	TGTGCCAGCCTACACGAGGGAGCCTATGGCTACACCTTC	CASLHEGAYGYTF
14	.	TRBV25-1	TRBD2	TRBJ2-5	TGTGCCAGCAGTGCGGCGGGGGGAAGCGAGACCCAGTACTTC	CASSAAGGSETQYF
15	.	TRBV18	TRBD2	TRBJ2-7	TGTGCCAGCCGGTATACTAGCGGGGGGGCCTACGAGCAGTACTTC	CASRYTSGGAYEQYF
18	.	TRBV7-6	TRBD2	TRBJ2-2	TGTGCCAGCAGCTTAGCGACGGCGGGGGGGCCCGACACCGGGGAGCTGTTTTTT	CASSLATAGGPDTGELFF
13	.	TRBV11-3	.	TRBJ1-1	TGTGCCAGCAGTCTCTGGTGGGGCCAAGAAGCTTTCTTT	CASSLWWGQEAFF
11	.	TRBV5-1	.	TRBJ2-7	TGCGCCAGCAGCTTGGAGGGCGAGCAGTACTTC	CASSLEGEQYF
17	.	TRBV25-1	TRBD2	TRBJ2-1	TGTGCCAGCAGTGAAATGATCTCCGGGACTAGGGGGGAAGAGCAGTTCTTC	CASSEMISGTRGEEQFF
13	.	TRBV2	TRBD2	TRBJ2-7	TGTGCCAGCAGAGGACTAGGTAATAACGAGCAGTACTTC	CASRGLGNNEQYF
14	.	TRBV6-5	.	TRBJ2-2	TGTGCCAGCAGTTACGTCGACTGGGCCGGGGAGCTGTTTTTT	CASSYVDWAGELFF
14	.	TRBV6-1	.	TRBJ1-1	TGTGCCAGCAGTTATGGGGGGCTCGACACTGAAGCTTTCTTT	CASSYGGLDTEAFF
15	.	TRBV6-1	.	TRBJ1-4	TGTGCCAGCAGTGACAGGCCGGGTACTGGTGAAAAACTGTTTTTT	CASSDRPGTGEKLFF
17	.	TRBV4-2	.	TRBJ1-2	TGTGCCAGCAGCCAAGATAGACACAGAAAGGTCAACTATGGCTACACCTTC	CASSQDRHRKVNYGYTF
12	.	TRBV2	.	TRBJ2-3	TGTGCCAGCAGTGTTAGCACAGATACGCAGTATTTT	CASSVSTDTQYF
13	.	TRBV9	.	TRBJ2-5	TGTGCCAGCAGCGTCGACTTACAAGAGACCCAGTACTTC	CASSVDLQETQYF
15	.	TRBV30	.	TRBJ2-3	TGTGCCTGGACCGGTGGACGGCCCCAGGGAGATACGCAGTATTTT	CAWTGGRPQGDTQYF
15	.	TRBV2	TRBD2	TRBJ2-2	TGTGCCAGCAGTCCCGGGACTAGCGGTTGGGGGGAGCTGTTTTTT	CASSPGTSGWGELFF
11	.	TRBV30	.	TRBJ1-1	TGTGCCTGGAGTTACTCCACTGGGGCTTTCTTT	CAWSYSTGAFF
17	.	TRBV19	TRBD1	TRBJ1-5	TGTGCCAGTAGCCACCGGGACAGGGGCATCTTCGATCAGCCCCAGCATTTT	CASSHRDRGIFDQPQHF
14	.	TRBV28	.	TRBJ1-1	TGTGCCAGCAGTTTCCGGACGGAGAACACTGAAGCTTTCTTT	CASSFRTENTEAFF
16	.	TRBV13	.	TRBJ2-3	TGTGCCAGCAGCCCACCCCGAGCGCGGGGCACAGATACGCAGTATTTT	CASSPPRARGTDTQYF
14	.	TRBV19	.	TRBJ1-1	TGTGCCAGTTATAGGACAGCCTCGAACACTGAAGCTTTCTTT	CASYRTASNTEAFF
13	.	TRBV5-1	.	TRBJ1-2	TGCGCCAGCAGCAGATACAGGGAGGACGGCTACACCTTC	CASSRYREDGYTF
14	.	TRBV6-5	.	TRBJ1-1	TGTGCCAGCAGTTCGGACGTACCGACCACTGAAGCTTTCTTT	CASSSDVPTTEAFF
13	.	TRBV7-9	.	TRBJ1-5	TGTGCCAGCAGCGATTACAGCGATCAGCCCCAGCATTTT	CASSDYSDQPQHF
16	.	TRBV7-2	TRBD2	TRBJ2-3	TGTGCCAGCAGCTTTAGCGGGGGGCGTAGCACAGATACGCAGTATTTT	CASSFSGGRSTDTQYF
14	once	TRBV5-1	.	TRBJ1-1	TGCGCCAGCAGCCCATTGGGGCAAAACACTGAAGCTTTCTTT	CASSPLGQNTEAFF
15	.	TRBV6-5	TRBD2	TRBJ2-7	TGTGCCAGCAGGGTTGGACTAGCGAGTACCTACGAGCAGTACTTC	CASRVGLASTYEQYF
12	.	TRBV2	TRBD2	TRBJ2-5	TGTGCCGGCGCGGGGGACCAAGAGACCCAGTACTTC	CAGAGDQETQYF
11	.	TRBV6-1	.	TRBJ2-1	TGTGCCAGCAGGGGGGTCTATGAGCAGTTCTTC	CASRGVYEQFF
14	.	TRBV7-2	.	TRBJ2-7	TGTGCCAGCAGCCCGTGGCCCAGCTCCTACGAGCAGTACTTC	CASSPWPSSYEQYF
13	once	TRBV14	.	TRBJ1-1	TGTGCCAGCAGCCTTGGGAGCGGCACTGAAGCTTTCTTT	CASSLGSGTEAFF
15	.	TRBV7-9	TRBD1	TRBJ1-1	TGTGCCAGCAGCTTAAGGGAGGGGGCGAACACTGAAGCTTTCTTT	CASSLREGANTEAFF
15	once	TRBV4-1	TRBD2	TRBJ2-5	TGCGCCAGCAGCCAATCGCGGGGGAGACAAGAGACCCAGTACTTC	CASSQSRGRQETQYF
14	.	TRBV6-5	.	TRBJ1-6	TGTGCCAGCAGTAGGGGGGAAGAGAGTTTACCCCTCCACTTT	CASSRGEESLPLHF
14	once	TRBV19	.	TRBJ2-2	TGTGCCAGTAGTGTCACAGGTCCGACCGGGGAGCTGTTTTTT	CASSVTGPTGELFF
13	.	TRBV2	.	TRBJ1-2	TGTGCCAGCAGTAACGGGCTTAACTATGGCTACACCTTC	CASSNGLNYGYTF
8	.	TRBV14	.	TRBJ2-2	TGTGCCAGCAGCCAACTGTTTTTT	CASSQLFF
13	.	TRBV2	.	TRBJ2-2	TGTGCCAGCAGACCGACGAACACCGGGGAGCTGTTTTTT	CASRPTNTGELFF
13	.	TRBV2	.	TRBJ2-5	TGTGCCAGCAGATATACTAGCCAAGAGACCCAGTACTTC	CASRYTSQETQYF
13	.	TRBV18	TRBD1	TRBJ1-1	TGTGCCAGCTCCGACAGGGTGAACACTGAAGCTTTCTTT	CASSDRVNTEAFF
15	.	TRBV5-5	TRBD1	TRBJ1-5	TGTGCCAGCAGCACCGATCCGGGACAGAACCAGCCCCAGCATTTT	CASSTDPGQNQPQHF
12	.	TRBV2	.	TRBJ1-2	TGTGCCAGCAGTGATTGGTTCTATGGCTACACCTTC	CASSDWFYGYTF
17	once	TRBV11-2	.	TRBJ2-2	TGTGCCAGCAGCTATGCCCGGAACCCCCTGGGAACCGGGGAGCTGTTTTTT	CASSYARNPLGTGELFF
15	.	TRBV30	TRBD1	TRBJ2-7	TGTGCCTGGAGTTTCAGACAGGGTATGACCTACGAGCAGTACTTC	CAWSFRQGMTYEQYF
17	.	TRBV7-9	TRBD2	TRBJ2-5	TGTGCCAGCAGCTTGGCTAGCGGGGGGCCGGGCCTCGGGACCCAGTACTTC	CASSLASGGPGLGTQYF
13	.	TRBV4-2	.	TRBJ1-1	TGTGCCAGCAGCCAAGTACCCCAAACTGAAGCTTTCTTT	CASSQVPQTEAFF
11	.	TRBV6-6	.	TRBJ2-5	TGTGCCAGCAGCTGGCTCGAGACCCAGTACTTC	CASSWLETQYF
12	.	TRBV7-3	.	TRBJ2-1	TGTGCCAGCAGCTCCCCGGGGAATGAGCAGTTCTTC	CASSSPGNEQFF
14	.	TRBV6-5	.	TRBJ1-2	TGTGCCAGCAGCCCCCGGACAGCCAGCTATGGCTACACCTTC	CASSPRTASYGYTF
15	few	TRBV2	.	TRBJ1-5	TGTGCCAGCAGTGAAGATGGGGGCCGCAATCCGCCCCAGCATTTT	CASSEDGGRNPPQHF
14	few	TRBV7-9	.	TRBJ1-5	TGTGCCAGCAGCTTCTCGGGGACCAATCAGCCCCAGCATTTT	CASSFSGTNQPQHF
11	.	TRBV9	TRBD1	TRBJ1-2	TGTGCCAGCAGCGCAGGGGGGGGCTACACCTTC	CASSAGGGYTF
15	.	TRBV19	.	TRBJ1-6	TGTGCCAGTAGTATGGCCACAGGGAGTGTTTCACCCCTCCACTTT	CASSMATGSVSPLHF
13	.	TRBV19	.	TRBJ1-6	TGTGCCAGTAGTATAAATGGAGAATCACCCCTCCACTTT	CASSINGESPLHF
18	.	TRBV6-1	.	TRBJ2-6	TGTGCCAGCAGTGAACCGGCCTCTACACAAAGTCGGGCCAACGTCCTGACTTTC	CASSEPASTQSRANVLTF